This paragraph reports one TCR beta chain. Its antigen is currently unknown. The CDR3 is 12 residues long. Germline CDR1 reads ENHRY; CDR2 reads SYGVKD. This specimen comes from a study of monozygotic twins with inflammatory bowel disease. Study conclusions and caveats: Limited statistical power may explain no repertoire similarity difference between concordant and discordant twins. Especially where disease activity was present, IBD patients had fewer clonotypes in common with others than healthy twins did.

A 6-nucleotide sample barcode was carried by the UMIs, which template switching added. cDNA encoding TCRalpha and TCRbeta underwent two nested PCRs of approximately 17 and 9 cycles, each of which was followed by bead purification. TCRdb re-called the 5' RACE reads, yielding one record per CDR3 amino acid sequence without DNA. This sample's clone table lists about 140,000 distinct CDR3 sequences. The receptor was derived from a human donor with ulcerative colitis or Crohn's disease, or a healthy co-twin of an affected twin (not recorded which). This chain connects TRBV10-3 to TRBJ2-5. Sequenced sample: blood. CDR3 residues: CATLGEAETQYF.